Each of the 27 T cell receptor beta chains below was sequenced from the same sample in a study of blood T cell repertoires in COVID-19. Assay: immunoSEQ multiplex PCR; the TCRdb copy retains only in-frame clones and omits some. The data hold 95,000 to 110,000 clones, with approximately 84% observed a single time. Sequencing was done on a sample of peripheral blood. Receptors were obtained from a human donor in a cohort sampled during active or convalescent COVID-19.

This clone was observed a single time. V gene TRBV7-9 combines with J gene TRBJ2-7; the D is unclear. CDR1 is SEHNR, CDR2 FQNEAQ, per germline (reference sequence). V was cut by 5 bases and J by 0 bases, with 11 bases left in between. The CDR3 has 14 amino acids. CDR3 bases: TGTGCCAGCAGCCCCGCGGTGGGCTCCTACGAGCAGTACTTC. Protein sequence: CASSPAVGSYEQYF.

This sequence joins TRBV27 and TRBJ1-1; D unclear. This CDR3 has 13 residues. Trimming pared 7 bases from V and 3 bases from J, leaving 12 bases between. Germline V lookup: CDR1 MNHEY, CDR2 SMNVEV (reference sequence). The CDR3 DNA is TGTGCCAGCAAGAAGGGAGAGCACACTGAAGCTTTCTTT. Amino acids: CASKKGEHTEAFF.

V is TRBV21-1 and J is TRBJ1-1; TRBD1 is the table's D call and was not checked against the DNA. TRBV21-1 is a known pseudogene. The length of the CDR3 is 13 residues. The CDR3 region has the DNA TGTGCCAGCAGGCCGACACGGAACACTGAAGCTTTCTTT. Translated, it gives CASRPTRNTEAFF.

The gene calls are TRBV28 and TRBJ2-5; 12 bases agree with TRBD2. The V gene's germline CDR1 is MDHEN and CDR2 SYDVKM. The V segment lost 11 bases and the J segment 5 bases; nucleotides outside the gene matches: 6. This CDR3 has 13 residues. As DNA, the CDR3 is TGTGCCGGGGGGACTAGCGGGCAGGAGACCCAGTACTTC. Encoded protein: CAGGTSGQETQYF.

This clone was counted between two and nine times. The chain carries TRBV21-1 and TRBJ2-3; TRBD1 was called by the table and not checked on the DNA. TRBV21-1 has pseudogene status. The CDR3 contains 14 residues. As DNA, the CDR3 is TGTGCCAGCAGGGACACCGATCACACAGATACGCAGTATTTT. Its translation: CASRDTDHTDTQYF.

This clone appeared once. V and J are TRBV5-1 and TRBJ1-4, with 8 bases identical to TRBD1. J gave up 6 bases and V 0 bases, and 10 bases lay outside the gene matches. The V gene's germline CDR1 is SGHRS and CDR2 YFSETQ. This CDR3 is built from 17 residues. The CDR3 here is CASSLGISQGGDEKLFF. DNA of the CDR3: TGCGCCAGCAGCTTGGGGATTTCACAGGGGGGCGATGAAAAACTGTTTTTT.

This rearrangement joins TRBV7-2 to TRBJ1-6; D is unresolved. CDR1 and CDR2 (germline): SGHTA, FQGNSA. This CDR3 contains 14 residues. Trimming stripped 5 bases from V and 6 bases from J, with 11 bases between. The CDR3 reads CASSPSGSNSPLHF. The CDR3 coding sequence is TGTGCCAGCAGCCCCTCCGGGAGTAATTCACCCCTCCACTTT.

The chain carries TRBV24-1 and TRBJ1-5; maybe TRBD1 (5 bases). Germline values: CDR1 KGHDR, CDR2 SFDVKD. The CDR3 is 12 residues long. Trimming took off 7 bases at V and 7 bases at J, with 10 bases between the two ends. CDR3 DNA sequence: TGTGCCACCAGCCCCGGGGGGCAGCCCCAGCATTTT. Its translation is CATSPGGQPQHF.

The genes are TRBV5-1 and TRBJ1-5; TRBD1 might be the D (5 bases). V was pared by 0 bases and J by 5 bases, with 9 bases between. The germline gives CDR1 SGHRS, CDR2 YFSETQ. The CDR3 has 14 residues. In DNA, the CDR3 is TGCGCCAGCAGCTTGGACTGGGGGGATCAGCCCCAGCATTTT. Its protein is CASSLDWGDQPQHF. Full variable domain (remainder filled in from reference TRBV5-1 and TRBJ1-5): KAGVTQTPRYLIKTRGQQVTLSCSPISGHRSVSWYQQTPGQGLQFLFEYFSETQRNKGNFPGRFSGRQFSNSRSEMNVSTLELGDSALYLCASSLDWGDQPQHFGDGTRLSIL.

The chain employs TRBV7-9 and TRBJ2-3, with a weak D call TRBD2 (5 bases). Germline V gives CDR1 SEHNR, CDR2 FQNEAQ (reference sequence). V was clipped by 5 bases and J by 6 bases, with 9 bases between them. This CDR3 spans 12 amino acids. The chain's CDR3 is CASSLLGDTQYF. The CDR3 DNA follows: TGTGCCAGCAGCCTACTAGGCGATACGCAGTATTTT. Full variable domain (missing parts from reference TRBV7-9 and TRBJ2-3): DTGVSQNPRHKITKRGQNVTFRCDPISEHNRLYWYRQTLGQGPEFLTYFQNEAQLEKSRLLSDRFSAERPKGSFSTLEIQRTEQGDSAMYLCASSLLGDTQYFGPGTRLTVL.

The V gene is TRBV6-6, the J gene TRBJ1-1, with D tentatively TRBD1 (6 bases). This CDR3 comprises 14 residues. Germline CDR1 MNHNY, CDR2 SVGAGI (reference sequence). V was trimmed by 2 bases and J by 7 bases, leaving 14 bases between them. In DNA form, the CDR3 reads TGTGCCAGCAGTTACCGAAAGGGGGTGGGTGAAGCTTTCTTT. Translating gives CASSYRKGVGEAFF.

This clone was recorded once. V usage is TRBV6-6 and J usage is TRBJ1-1, with 8 bases that match TRBD1. The CDR3 runs to 15 residues. V trimming: 5 bases; J trimming: 3 bases; junction bases outside the gene matches: 8. The germline V gene encodes CDR1 MNHNY and CDR2 SVGAGI (reference sequence). This CDR3 is CASSKRTGSDTEAFF. The DNA for the CDR3 is TGTGCCAGCAGTAAAAGGACAGGGTCGGACACTGAAGCTTTCTTT.

The gene calls are TRBV27 and TRBJ1-6; D may be TRBD1 (5 bases). Germline V gives CDR1 MNHEY, CDR2 SMNVEV (reference sequence). Between the trimmed V and J ends, which lost 0 bases and 4 bases, there was a span of 13 bases. The CDR3 has 17 residues. CDR3 protein: CASSLSPPRGYNSPLHF. The CDR3 nucleotides are TGTGCCAGCAGTTTATCTCCCCCTAGGGGTTATAATTCACCCCTCCACTTT.

The rearrangement uses TRBV6-2 or TRBV6-3 and TRBJ2-1; 10 bases are a match to TRBD2. The V gene end was trimmed by 0 bases and the J gene end by 0 bases; junction bases not matched to a gene: 11. Germline V gene lookup returns CDR1 MNHEY and CDR2 SVGEGT. There are 20 residues in the CDR3. CDR3 sequence reads: CASSYSPLAGELSSYNEQFF. In DNA, the CDR3 is TGTGCCAGCAGTTACTCACCTCTAGCGGGGGAGCTGAGCTCCTACAATGAGCAGTTCTTC.

The count of this clone is one. The rearrangement uses TRBV5-1 and TRBJ1-6; the D is unclear. Germline assignment: CDR1 SGHRS and CDR2 YFSETQ. The CDR3 spans 13 residues. Deletions cut 0 bases from V and 10 bases from J, with 8 bases between. CDR3 residues: CASSLEHGSPLHF. CDR3 nucleotides: TGCGCCAGCAGCTTGGAACATGGCTCACCCCTCCACTTT.

This clone has just a few counts. The chain employs TRBV5-3 and TRBJ2-1; 7 positions match TRBD1. TRBV5-3 is classed as an ORF, of uncertain function. The CDR3 extends over 14 amino acids. V lost 8 bases and J lost 4; bases outside the gene matches: 9. The CDR3 bases are TGTGCCAGCCCTCACAGGGGACCATACAATGAGCAGTTCTTC. It yields the protein CASPHRGPYNEQFF.

The chain employs TRBV18 and TRBJ2-7, with D maybe TRBD1 (5 bases). This CDR3 is 16 amino acids long. Between the trimmed V and J ends, which lost 1 base and 0 bases, there was a span of 13 bases. Germline V lookup: CDR1 KGHSH, CDR2 LQKENI. CDR3 sequence (DNA): TGTGCCAGCTCACCACTATTACAGGTGTACTCCTACGAGCAGTACTTC. It codes for CASSPLLQVYSYEQYF.

V and J are TRBV6-6 and TRBJ1-1; tentatively, D is TRBD1 (5 bases). The ends were cut back, 5 bases at V and 4 bases at J, with 11 bases in the middle. The CDR3 totals 13 residues. The germline gives CDR1 MNHNY, CDR2 SVGAGI (reference sequence). For the CDR3, the DNA is TGTGCCAGCAGTATCCCCAGGGCCACTGAAGCTTTCTTT. As protein: CASSIPRATEAFF.

The genes are TRBV4-2 and TRBJ2-7, with a weak D call TRBD2 (5 bases). Looked up from germline, CDR1 is LGHNA and CDR2 is YNFKEQ. V was pared by 8 bases and J by 6 bases, with 14 bases between. The CDR3 totals 12 residues. The CDR3 DNA reads as TGTGCCAGCGGGGAGAGTGTCGGCGAGCAGTACTTC. Protein: CASGESVGEQYF.

This clone was counted at least ten times. The chain's CDR3 is CASSARTGNSPLHF. The CDR3 DNA reads as TGTGCCAGCAGTGCTAGGACAGGGAATTCACCCCTCCACTTT. The chain couples TRBV2 to TRBJ1-6, with 8 positions matching TRBD1. V lost 4 bases, J lost 7 bases, and 3 bases stayed unmatched. CDR1 is SNHLY and CDR2 is FYNNEI in the germline V gene. The length of the CDR3 is 14 residues.

This chain uses TRBV5-1 with TRBJ2-5; 7 bases align to TRBD1. J was trimmed by 0 bases and V by 4 bases; bases with no gene match: 3. The CDR3 covers 14 residues. In germline, CDR1 is SGHRS, CDR2 YFSETQ. CDR3 nucleotide sequence: TGCGCCAGCAGCCTCGGGACAGACCAAGAGACCCAGTACTTC. Translation: CASSLGTDQETQYF.

The chain links TRBV15 to TRBJ2-7, with 7 bases aligning to TRBD1. V lost 5 bases to trimming and J lost 5 bases; unmatched junction nucleotides: 9. Germline lookup yields CDR1 LNHNV and CDR2 YYDKDF (reference sequence). The CDR3 spans 14 residues. CDR3 sequence: CATSVGDSRHEQYF. CDR3 nucleotide sequence: TGTGCCACCAGCGTTGGGGACAGCCGACACGAGCAGTACTTC.

V and J are TRBV5-5 and TRBJ1-6, with 8 bases matching TRBD1. Germline lookup yields CDR1 SGHKS and CDR2 YYEKEE (reference sequence). The CDR3 covers 14 residues. The V gene end was trimmed by 5 bases and the J gene end by 9 bases; junction bases not matched to a gene: 7. The CDR3 DNA reads as TGTGCCAGCAGTCAGGGACAGGTGGGTTCACCCCTCCACTTT. This sequence encodes CASSQGQVGSPLHF.

DNA for the CDR3: TGTGCCAGCAGTGGGGGCGAGTCACCCCTCCACTTT. Amino acids: CASSGGESPLHF. V gene TRBV3-1 (or the pseudogene TRBV3-2) combines with J gene TRBJ1-6; the D gene is possibly TRBD1 (6 bases). V was pared by 6 bases and J by 10 bases, with 10 bases between. CDR3 size: 12 residues. Germline V gene data show CDR1 as LGHDT and CDR2 as YNNKEL (reference sequence).

The genes are TRBV19 and TRBJ1-1; no clear D. Germline lookup yields CDR1 LNHDA and CDR2 SQIVND (reference sequence). V lost 7 bases and J 10 bases, leaving 13 bases between the germline ends. The CDR3 runs to 11 residues. The CDR3 spells CASISRGSAFF. DNA for the CDR3: TGTGCCAGTATCTCGCGAGGTTCAGCTTTCTTT. The whole variable domain, filled in from reference TRBV19 and TRBJ1-1, reads DGGITQSPKYLFRKEGQNVTLSCEQNLNHDAMYWYRQDPGQGLRLIYYSQIVNDFQKGDIAEGYSVSREKKESFPLTVTSAQKNPTAFYLCASISRGSAFFGQGTRLTVV.

CDR3 sequence: CATSEQGTGANTGELFF. The DNA of the CDR3 is TGTGCCACCAGTGAACAGGGGACGGGCGCGAACACCGGGGAGCTGTTTTTT. The chain has TRBV24-1 and TRBJ2-2, with 7 bases lining up with TRBD1. V was pared by 4 bases and J by 0 bases, with 7 bases of the junction left unmatched. Germline V gives CDR1 KGHDR, CDR2 SFDVKD. There are 17 residues in the CDR3.

On this clone itself: Other DNA sequences from this sample encode an identical CDR3 as well. This chain joins TRBV18 and TRBJ1-1; 8 nucleotides line up with TRBD1. Germline V CDR1 and CDR2: KGHSH, LQKENI. The CDR3 sequence is 14 residues long. V lost 2 bases to trimming and J lost 5 bases; unmatched junction nucleotides: 4. The CDR3 bases are TGTGCCAGCTCACCAGGGACAGGCGGTACTGAAGCTTTCTTT. Amino acids: CASSPGTGGTEAFF.